In this sample, the clone carrying this TCR beta chain turned up once. Method: immunoSEQ multiplex PCR; TCRdb's copy keeps in-frame clones and lacks some. In the table there are 200,000 or so clones, 86% of which are singletons. These data originate in a study of blood T cell repertoires in COVID-19. The wider study: Researchers got acute and convalescent COVID-19 samples from the United States, Italy and Spain.

The V gene lost 6 bases and the J gene lost 8 bases, with 7 bases spanning the gap. Germline CDR1 SNHLY, CDR2 FYNNEI. The CDR3 is made up of 10 amino acids. The TCR was taken from a woman aged 70 to 79 with acute or convalescent COVID-19. This sequence joins TRBV2 and TRBJ1-1; no clear D. Sequencing used peripheral blood. CDR3 region: CASRTREAFF. The CDR3 nucleotides are TGTGCCAGCAGAACCAGGGAAGCTTTCTTT.